The 19 T cell receptor beta chains below come from one sample, sequenced in a study of metastatic and nonmetastatic thyroid tumors. There were no patients who had received any treatment before thyroid surgery. TCRdb reprocessed the PCR reads via MiXCR. The sample has approximately 20,000 clones, over 9% seen once; the top ten hold about 6%. Sequenced material: blood. The receptors were gathered from a male donor with papillary thyroid cancer or a benign thyroid nodule (not recorded which). Some clones in this sample may be carry-over from other donors' samples.

J is TRBJ1-4 and V is TRBV15, with D uncertain. The CDR3 covers 13 residues. The germline V and J ends were trimmed by 8 bases and 0 bases, with 7 bases remaining between them. Germline CDR1 LNHNV, CDR2 YYDKDF (reference sequence). The CDR3 here is CATHGATNEKLFF. As DNA, the CDR3 is TGTGCCACCCACGGTGCAACTAATGAAAAACTGTTTTTT.

The table lists this clone with many counts. The CDR3 ends on some other residue instead of the conserved phenylalanine or tryptophan, so this is likely a read error. Because the CDR3's place on the DNA is in doubt, the DNA is left out and the CDR3 is given as listed by TCRdb. The chain recombines TRBV7-3 with TRBJ2-5; the DNA was not compared with TRBD1, the D call given in the table. Including both end residues, the CDR3 is 9 amino acids long. CDR1 and CDR2 from the germline V gene are SGHTA and FQGTGA. CDR3 loop: CASSLRVGG.

The chain joins TRBV28 to TRBJ2-3; TRBD2 matches at 12 bases. This CDR3 contains 15 residues. CDR1 is MDHEN and CDR2 is SYDVKM in the germline V gene. With 6 bases clipped from V and 3 bases from J, the junction kept 4 bases outside the gene matches. The CDR3 DNA sequence: TGTGCCAGCAGAGCCGGGACTAGCGGGACAGATACGCAGTATTTT. Protein: CASRAGTSGTDTQYF.

This clone was observed many times. V gene TRBV2 combines with J gene TRBJ2-5, with a weak D call TRBD2 (5 bases). The germline V and J ends were trimmed by 1 base and 5 bases, with 11 bases remaining between them. The germline V gene has CDR1 SNHLY and CDR2 FYNNEI. The CDR3 has 14 amino acids. CDR3 sequence reads: CASSEESGGETQYF. CDR3 nucleotides: TGTGCCAGCAGTGAAGAGTCAGGCGGGGAGACCCAGTACTTC.

This clone was detected many times. V is TRBV20-1 and J is TRBJ2-2; D is undetermined. The V and J ends lost 0 bases and 3 bases respectively, with 14 bases between them. The CDR3 runs to 16 residues. Germline-derived CDR1 and CDR2 are DFQATT and SNEGSKA (reference sequence). DNA for the CDR3: TGCAGTGCTAGAGATTCCACAGCCCGTCACACCGGGGAGCTGTTTTTT. Translating gives CSARDSTARHTGELFF.

The chain has TRBV7-8 and TRBJ1-2, with D possibly matching TRBD1 (5 bases). Trimming shortened V by 5 bases and J by 12 bases, and 22 bases separated the two germline ends. The CDR3 sequence is 14 residues long. From germline, CDR1 is SGHVS and CDR2 FQNEAQ. As DNA, the CDR3 is TGTGCCAGCAGCCCAAACGACATCCAGGGAGTCGACACCTTC. Its protein is CASSPNDIQGVDTF. Full variable domain (outside the CDR3, taken from reference TRBV7-8 and TRBJ1-2): GAGVSQSPRYKVAKRGQDVALRCDPISGHVSLFWYQQALGQGPEFLTYFQNEAQLDKSGLPSDRFFAERPEGSVSTLKIQRTQQEDSAVYLCASSPNDIQGVDTFGSGTRLTVV.

This clone is medium-sized within its sample. In the same sample, other DNA sequences code for this CDR3. This chain uses TRBV28 with TRBJ2-1, with D maybe TRBD2 (6 bases). There are 14 residues in the CDR3. Trimming took 6 bases from V and 2 from J, leaving 11 bases between them. CDR1 and CDR2 (germline): MDHEN, SYDVKM. CDR3 coding DNA: TGTGCCAGCAGCCCGGGAGAGGCCTACAATGAGCAGTTCTTC. Its translation is CASSPGEAYNEQFF.

V usage is TRBV27 and J usage is TRBJ1-5, with D perhaps TRBD1 (5 bases). The CDR3 extends over 12 amino acids. The germline V and J ends were trimmed by 4 bases and 7 bases, with 8 bases remaining between them. CDR1 MNHEY and CDR2 SMNVEV come from the germline V gene (reference sequence). As DNA, the CDR3 is TGTGCCAGCAGTTCAGGGCGGCAGCCCCAGCATTTT. Translating it yields CASSSGRQPQHF.

A few counts support this clone. An end of the junction differs from the germline gene, which may be a read error. The chain combines TRBV6-1 with TRBJ2-7, with D uncertain. Germline loops: CDR1 MNHNS, CDR2 SASEGT. The CDR3 runs to 14 residues. The CDR3 region has the DNA TGTGCCAGCAGTGACCCGATTACAGTTTACGGGCAGTACTTC. It yields the protein CASSDPITVYGQYF.

This clone appeared many times. The chain links TRBV24-1 to TRBJ1-5; 7 nucleotides match TRBD1. CDR1 and CDR2 from the germline V gene are KGHDR and SFDVKD. The V gene end was trimmed by 4 bases and the J gene end by 0 bases; junction bases not matched to a gene: 2. There are 15 residues in the CDR3. The CDR3 spells CATSEGQYSNQPQHF. The CDR3 DNA sequence: TGTGCCACCAGTGAGGGACAGTATAGCAATCAGCCCCAGCATTTT.

The chain is built from TRBV6-1 and TRBJ2-7; D unclear. V lost 11 bases, J lost 2 bases, and 28 bases lay in between. Germline V gives CDR1 MNHNS, CDR2 SASEGT. The CDR3 sequence is 17 residues long. The CDR3, as DNA: TGTGCCCCCGTCCGGGCTCCACCCCACCTTGAGACCTACGAGCAGTACTTC. As protein: CAPVRAPPHLETYEQYF.

This clone was recorded at least ten times. The rearrangement links TRBV3-1 to TRBJ2-1; TRBD2 agrees at 7 bases. Germline trimming cut 0 bases from V and 4 bases from J; bases unmatched to any gene: 9. Germline V gene sequence: CDR1 LGHDT, CDR2 YNNKEL (reference sequence). The CDR3 has 17 residues. CDR3 amino acids: CASSQDPGGILYNEQFF. The CDR3 nucleotides are TGTGCCAGCAGCCAAGATCCGGGAGGAATCCTATACAATGAGCAGTTCTTC.

In its sample, this clone was seen many times. The genes are TRBV19 and TRBJ1-5; D is ambiguous. Germline values: CDR1 LNHDA, CDR2 SQIVND (reference sequence). The length of the CDR3 is 17 residues. Between the trimmed V and J ends, which lost 3 bases and 6 bases, there was a span of 21 bases. In nucleotides, the CDR3 is TGTGCCAGTAGTATCTCAGGAGTGTCACACCGACCTCAGCCCCAGCATTTT. It specifies CASSISGVSHRPQPQHF.

This clone was found many times. The chain carries TRBV19 and TRBJ2-2; 9 bases match TRBD2. Germline V gene data show CDR1 as LNHDA and CDR2 as SQIVND (reference sequence). The CDR3 has 16 residues. Trimming removed 6 bases from V and 3 bases from J; junction bases left unmatched: 8. Written as DNA, the CDR3 is TGTGCCAGTAGGCGGGGGGGAGAGGGCGACACCGGGGAGCTGTTTTTT. This sequence encodes CASRRGGEGDTGELFF.

This clone occurred many times. The chain recombines TRBV7-8 with TRBJ2-7, with TRBD2 matching 8 bases. The ends lost 10 bases at V and 6 bases at J; junction bases unmatched: 5. This CDR3 is 11 amino acids long. CDR1 SGHVS and CDR2 FQNEAQ come from the germline V gene. This CDR3 reads CAIGGVSEQYF. The CDR3 nucleotides read TGTGCCATCGGGGGGGTAAGCGAGCAGTACTTC.

In its sample, this clone was seen many times. V gene TRBV18 combines with J gene TRBJ2-5; perhaps TRBD1 as D (5 bases). Per the germline V gene, CDR1 is KGHSH and CDR2 is LQKENI. V was cut by 0 bases and J by 4 bases, with 9 bases left in between. This CDR3 is built from 14 residues. The CDR3 DNA reads as TGTGCCAGCTCACCACCGACAGCCTCAGAGACCCAGTACTTC. Translated, it gives CASSPPTASETQYF.

This clone came up many times. This chain links TRBV20-1 with TRBJ2-1; 11 bases match TRBD2. The germline V gene has CDR1 DFQATT and CDR2 SNEGSKA (reference sequence). The CDR3 contains 16 residues. The trim removed 5 bases at V and 4 bases at J, leaving 10 bases unmatched. The CDR3 DNA reads TGCAGTGCTCCGCAGACTAGCGGGAAATCTTACAATGAGCAGTTCTTC. Translation gives CSAPQTSGKSYNEQFF.

Ten or more counts support this clone. V gene TRBV6-2 or TRBV6-3 combines with J gene TRBJ1-1; 8 bases match TRBD1. Germline CDR1 and CDR2: MNHEY and SVGEGT. V was clipped by 7 bases and J by 1 base; unmatched bases: 2. The CDR3 runs 13 residues. This CDR3 reads CASTGQENTEAFF. Written as DNA, the CDR3 is TGTGCCAGCACGGGACAGGAGAACACTGAAGCTTTCTTT.

The table lists this clone with many counts. J is TRBJ2-3 and V is TRBV5-1; D possibly corresponds to TRBD1 (5 bases). The V and J ends lost 4 bases and 3 bases respectively, with 21 bases between them. The CDR3 is 17 residues long. The germline CDR1 and CDR2 sequences are SGHRS and YFSETQ. CDR3 in amino acids: CASSEPIRGKRTDTQYF. DNA of the CDR3: TGCGCCAGCAGCGAACCAATTAGGGGAAAGAGGACAGATACGCAGTATTTT.